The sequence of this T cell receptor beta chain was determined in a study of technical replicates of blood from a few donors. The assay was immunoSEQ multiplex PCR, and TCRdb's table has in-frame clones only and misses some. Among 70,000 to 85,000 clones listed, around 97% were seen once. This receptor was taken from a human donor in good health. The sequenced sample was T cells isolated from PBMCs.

The CDR3 loop is CASSLGTSSTETQYF. CDR3 nucleotides: TGCGCCAGCAGCTTGGGGACTAGCTCTACAGAGACCCAGTACTTC. V usage is TRBV5-1 and J usage is TRBJ2-5, with 8 nucleotides matching TRBD2. Germline CDR1 reads SGHRS; CDR2 reads YFSETQ. Trimming cost V 0 bases and J 4 bases; bases outside gene matches: 5. The CDR3 contains 15 residues.